The entry below gives a single T cell receptor beta chain sequence along with its context. The antigen is undetermined. Distinct nucleotide sequences in the sample also encode this CDR3. In alopecia areata patients, both lesional scalp punch biopsies and peripheral blood were collected. Sorted out of PBMCs were CD4+ T cells and CD8+ T cells. Reverse transcription of extracted RNA yielded cDNA, which provided the sequencing template. Assay: immunoSEQ multiplex PCR; the TCRdb copy retains only in-frame clones and omits some. The sample has roughly 250,000 clones, roughly two thirds seen once. This sample is part of a study of CD8+ T cells in alopecia areata. Study outcomes and limitations: Lesional scalp exceeded normal scalp in clonality, especially in alopecia totalis/universalis.

The sample in question was CD4+ T cells sorted from blood, obtained at week 0. This TCR came from a human donor with alopecia areata.

This CDR3 reads CAWTDSYEQYF. The CDR3 DNA is TGTGCCTGGACTGATTCTTACGAGCAGTACTTC. This chain joins TRBV30 and TRBJ2-7; D call uncertain. CDR3 size: 11 residues. Germline V CDR1 and CDR2: GTSNPN, SVGIG (reference sequence). V was clipped by 4 bases and J by 4 bases, with 8 bases between them.